This T cell receptor beta chain comes out of a study of shared clonotypes between healthy human individuals (dated by TCRdb to the early 2020s). In the study overall: Three men and two women, aged 18 to 49 years, made up the cohort. For each donor, three plates each were used for CD4 naive and CD4 memory, two plates were used for CD8 naive, and one plate was used for CD8 memory. Blood TCR repertoires of 5 or 6 healthy adults were deeply sequenced to estimate repertoire size and the extent of clonotype sharing between individuals. Libraries were prepared and TCR repertoires were sequenced by different laboratories using diverse techniques, in order to increase sequencing depth and limit assay-specific biases. Per donor, leukapheresis produced somewhere between about 0.94 and 8.9 billion PBMCs.

Remarks on this clone: No cognate antigen has been identified for it. No per-base quality is available; no much larger clone lies one base away.

Taken from cysteine to phenylalanine, the CDR3 has 13 residues. The entry retains the CDR3 DNA only, 39 bases that are in frame from base 1. V drops 4 bases and J drops 8 bases, leaving 14 bases in between. CDR1 and CDR2, per the germline V gene (reference sequence), are GTSNPN and SVGIG. TCR CDR3 regions were amplified from genomic DNA by multiplex PCR using the deep immunoSEQ assay. Extracted genomic DNA from each cell subset was spread evenly across all wells of several immunoSEQ 96-well plates, with each plate serving as a replicate. For sorted subsets, around 200 ng genomic DNA, equal to 25,000 to 35,000 T cell genomes, was loaded into each replicate PCR. Purified libraries were quantified with a Qubit 3.0 fluorometer, sized on a Bioanalyzer 2100, and re-quantified with the KAPA Library Quantification kit. Every immunoSEQ 96-well plate was sequenced on a dedicated single-read 150-cycle Illumina NextSeq 550 flow cell. The study's processing was this. Because the immunoSEQ output included only junctional sequences and no quality scores, the filtering could not be the same as the filtering used for full-length reads. Sequences were annotated with PyIR, a Python wrapper for IgBLAST v1.9, using IMGT germline references to assign V/J genes and CDR3. Reads were removed for weak V/J assignments (E-value above 1e-6), missing CDR3, stop codons, out-of-frame junctions, or ambiguous translated residues. V3J clonotypes were defined by identical inferred V gene, J gene, and CDR3 amino acid sequence. Percentage overlap between repertoires was calculated by dividing the number of shared unique clonotypes by the size of the smaller repertoire. Repertoire richness was assessed with RTK rarefaction, the Chao1 estimator, and Recon v2.1 estimates of unobserved clonotypes. OLGA was used to compute generation probabilities for all TCRbeta clonotypes that the gDNA method yielded from four donors. TCRdb's version of the immuneACCESS table is confined to in-frame rearrangements and falls short of the full clone set. An unresolved V gene accounts for under half of the shortfall where checked; the remainder is of unknown origin. The V and J calls and clone size are taken from that table; D and trimming were inferred from the DNA. Within this sample are around 2.5 million clones, with approximately 93% of them counted one time only. The ten largest clones take up approximately 0.37% of the sample.

Donors were healthy HIV-negative adults with no recently reported acute infections or vaccinations. Every donor was a Caucasian adult residing in Nashville, Tennessee, USA. Magnetic negative selection was used to enrich CD4+ T cells, after which naive cells were positively selected on CD45RA and the negative fraction became the memory subset. Blood was collected by leukapheresis, and PBMCs were isolated by Ficoll-Histopaque density gradient centrifugation and then cryopreserved in liquid nitrogen vapor phase. Analytical flow cytometry was used to check the purity and quantity of every magnetically sorted T cell population. Genomic DNA was isolated from every sorted fraction and measured by UV absorbance on a Nanodrop 2000c. Results and caveats for the whole study, not just this receptor: Because the study included only a small number of donors, the genetic and exposure-history diversity represented was limited. Naive subsets generally had larger estimated clonotype richness than memory subsets. Rarefaction of sorted-subset datasets indicated incomplete sequencing despite the large sequencing depth. Based on pairwise subsampling, the degree of clonotype sharing among donors was expected to be affected by sequencing depth. Only blood was sampled, and tissue TCR repertoires likely differ from those in blood. Sharing across a few donors was observed for approximately 5% of naive CD4, about 3.2% of naive CD8, around 2.5% of memory CD4, and about 0.39% of memory CD8 clonotypes. Clonotypes shared by all four sorted-subset donors showed higher generation probabilities than non-shared clonotypes.

The specimen was naive CD4+ T cells from PBMCs. The meaning of the sample's cell subset or site label: CD45RA+ positively selected. The chain was built from TRBV30 and TRBJ1-4; the D region possibly corresponds to TRBD1 (6 bases align). This clonotype originated in a man aged 18 to 29 in good health. Some clones in this sample may be carry-over from other donors' samples. The nucleotides read TGTGCCTGGATAGGGGGTATAGAGGAAAAACTGTTTTTT. Its translation is CAWIGGIEEKLFF.